This T cell receptor beta chain was sequenced for a study of identical twins. The study, taken as a whole, reports: With abundant cord blood beta clonotypes, insertions were fewer; memory repertoires showed no such pattern. Zero-insertion results could be subject to partial confounding by invariant MAIT and iNKT cells.

Template switching created a universal primer site, and the cDNA included unique molecular identifiers. In TCRdb, the 5' RACE reads were re-called with MiXCR into one record per CDR3 protein. The data contain hundreds of thousands of distinct CDR3 sequences, 20% to 25% of them singletons. As for this clonotype: Its antigen is still unknown.

All donors were healthy, and all were Caucasian. V trimming: 6 bases; J trimming: 3 bases; junction bases outside the gene matches: 8. Per germline, CDR1 SNHLY and CDR2 FYNNEI. This CDR3 spans 14 amino acids. These data were also reused for a study on yellow fever vaccine responses in identical twins.

The sequence derives from a woman aged 18-29 years in good health. The sequenced material came from CD4+ T cells sorted from blood. The chain has TRBV2 and TRBJ2-7, with TRBD2 matching over 7 bases. The CDR3: CASSVRLAVYEQYF. DNA for the CDR3: TGTGCCAGCAGCGTGCGTCTAGCGGTCTACGAGCAGTACTTC.